Listed below are T cell receptor beta chains from one sample, sequenced in a study of T-cell reconstitution after alpha-beta-depleted transplantation in children. TCRdb recomputed calls from the PCR reads with MiXCR, one row per CDR3 protein. The profile shows just over 950,000 distinct CDR3 sequences, about 30% of them singletons. Material: PBMCs, mostly from graft donor cells, obtained 360 days after TCRalphabeta/CD19-depleted stem cell transplant. The receptor set was obtained from a boy under three years old who had a stem cell transplant for SCID, so the T cells may come from the graft donor. The CDR3 runs from the conserved cysteine through the conserved F or W. The order of the fields is J gene, D gene, V gene, clone size, CDR3 protein, CDR3 DNA. D genes are given only for firm matches. Clone size is shown for a subset of rows, as once, few, many or a class of expanded clone.

TRBJ1-2	NA	TRBV9	many	CASSVGTGGYTF	TGTGCCAGCAGCGTAGGAACAGGGGGCTACACCTTC
TRBJ2-1	NA	TRBV6-1	NA	CASRLLLTGSSEQFF	TGTGCCAGCAGACTACTACTTACAGGGTCAAGCGAGCAGTTCTTC
TRBJ1-2	NA	TRBV29-1	few	CSVEEGGGGYTF	TGCAGCGTTGAAGAAGGGGGGGGAGGCTACACCTTC
TRBJ2-7	NA	TRBV13	many	CASSLVLREEQYF	TGTGCCAGCAGCTTAGTCCTCAGAGAAGAGCAGTACTTC
TRBJ1-5	TRBD1	TRBV20-1	NA	CSARTGSGISNQPQHF	TGCAGTGCCCGGACAGGGTCGGGAATATCCAATCAGCCCCAGCATTTT
TRBJ2-5	NA	TRBV3-1	NA	CASSQDTVGARETQYF	TGTGCCAGCAGCCAAGATACGGTAGGGGCTCGAGAGACCCAGTACTTC
TRBJ2-7	NA	TRBV18	NA	CASSRTTVHEQYF	TGTGCCAGCTCGAGAACCACCGTACACGAGCAGTACTTC
TRBJ2-1	TRBD2	TRBV20-1	few	CSASELADYNEQFF	TGCAGTGCTAGCGAACTAGCGGATTACAATGAGCAGTTCTTC
TRBJ2-2	NA	TRBV27	NA	CASSPNLGRIGTGELFF	TGTGCCAGCAGTCCGAACCTTGGGAGGATCGGCACCGGGGAGCTGTTTTTT
TRBJ2-3	NA	TRBV27	NA	CASSSNWDTQYF	TGTGCCAGCAGCTCGAATTGGGATACGCAGTATTTT
TRBJ2-2	NA	TRBV5-6	NA	CASSLMSPVGELFF	TGTGCCAGCAGCTTGATGTCCCCAGTCGGGGAGCTGTTTTTT
TRBJ2-3	NA	TRBV29-1	few	CSVDRDTDTQYF	TGCAGCGTTGATCGGGACACAGATACGCAGTATTTT
TRBJ2-5	NA	TRBV28	NA	CASSLWGREQETQYF	TGTGCCAGCAGTTTATGGGGCAGGGAACAAGAGACCCAGTACTTC
TRBJ2-1	TRBD2	TRBV7-1	NA	CASSSGLGRRGEGFF	TGTGCCAGCAGCTCCGGACTGGGTAGACGAGGGGAGGGGTTCTTC
TRBJ1-5	NA	TRBV7-9	NA	CASSLDLNRDTNQPQHF	TGTGCCAGCAGCTTAGACCTTAACCGGGACACCAATCAGCCCCAGCATTTT
TRBJ2-6	NA	TRBV18	NA	CASSPKEHSGANVLTF	TGTGCCAGCTCACCAAAGGAGCACTCTGGGGCCAACGTCCTGACTTTC
TRBJ2-3	NA	TRBV15	many	CATSRGRTDTQYF	TGTGCCACCAGCAGAGGTCGGACAGATACGCAGTATTTT
TRBJ2-7	NA	TRBV12-3/TRBV12-4	NA	CASSSSRIVGTQYF	TGTGCCAGCAGCTCTAGTAGAATCGTCGGGACACAGTACTTC
TRBJ2-1	TRBD2	TRBV12-3/TRBV12-4	once	CASSSAGRNEQFF	TGTGCCAGCAGCTCAGCGGGGAGGAATGAGCAGTTCTTC
TRBJ2-2	NA	TRBV7-2	many	CASSLGVSNTGELFF	TGTGCCAGCAGCTTAGGAGTTTCGAACACCGGGGAGCTGTTTTTT
TRBJ2-3	NA	TRBV12-3/TRBV12-4	NA	CASSPARDTQYF	TGTGCCAGCAGCCCAGCCCGAGATACGCAGTATTTT
TRBJ2-7	NA	TRBV5-1	NA	CASSNQASYEQYF	TGCGCCAGCAGCAATCAGGCTTCTTACGAGCAGTACTTC
TRBJ2-6	TRBD1	TRBV19	NA	CASSKAGGTGANVLTF	TGTGCCAGTAGTAAGGCAGGGGGCACTGGGGCCAACGTCCTGACTTTC
TRBJ2-7	NA	TRBV5-1	few	CASSSDRRRVEDEQYF	TGCGCCAGCAGCTCCGACCGACGACGGGTGGAGGACGAGCAGTACTTC